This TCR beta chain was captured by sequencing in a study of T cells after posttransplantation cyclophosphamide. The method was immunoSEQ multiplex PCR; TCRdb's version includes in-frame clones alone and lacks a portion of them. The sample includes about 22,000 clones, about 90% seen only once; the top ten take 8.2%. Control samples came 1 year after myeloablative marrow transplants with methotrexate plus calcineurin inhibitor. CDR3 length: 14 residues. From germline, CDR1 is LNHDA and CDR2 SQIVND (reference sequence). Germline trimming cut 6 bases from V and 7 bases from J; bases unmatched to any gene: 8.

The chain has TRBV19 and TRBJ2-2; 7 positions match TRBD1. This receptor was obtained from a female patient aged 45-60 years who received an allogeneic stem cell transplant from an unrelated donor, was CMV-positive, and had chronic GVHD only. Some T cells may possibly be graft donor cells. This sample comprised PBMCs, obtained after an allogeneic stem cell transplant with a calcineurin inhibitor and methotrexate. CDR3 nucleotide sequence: TGTGCCAGTAGACGACAGGGTCAAGTCGGGGAGCTGTTTTTT. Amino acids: CASRRQGQVGELFF.